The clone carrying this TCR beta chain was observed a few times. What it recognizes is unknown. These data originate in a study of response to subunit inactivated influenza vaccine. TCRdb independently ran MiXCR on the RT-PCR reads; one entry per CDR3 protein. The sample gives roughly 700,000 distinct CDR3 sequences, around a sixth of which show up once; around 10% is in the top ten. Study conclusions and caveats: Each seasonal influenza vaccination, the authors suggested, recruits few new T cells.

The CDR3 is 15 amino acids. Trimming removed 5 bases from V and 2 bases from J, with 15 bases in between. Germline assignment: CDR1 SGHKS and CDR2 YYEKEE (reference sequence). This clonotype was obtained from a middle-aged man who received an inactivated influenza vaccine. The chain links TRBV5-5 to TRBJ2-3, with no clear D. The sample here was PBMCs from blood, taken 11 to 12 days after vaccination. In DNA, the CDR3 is TGTGCCAGCAGTCCCTCGGCCTGGCACACAGATACGCAGTATTTT. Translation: CASSPSAWHTDTQYF.